What follows are 17 T cell receptor beta chains derived from one specimen sequenced in a study of T cell clonality in common variable immunodeficiency (dated by TCRdb to the mid-2010s). Library generation was performed with the immunoSEQ multiplex PCR assay. Drawn from immuneACCESS, this table holds only the in-frame rearrangements with V and J called that TCRdb kept. Clones are partly lost; checked studies trace under half to an unresolved V gene and leave the rest unexplained. The sample has about 52,000 clones on record, with no singletons. Of the sample, about 1.8% falls within the top ten clones. The specimen sequenced was peripheral blood mononuclear cells. These receptors all stem from a person aged 18 to 70 in good health.

This clone was observed many times. The read ends 3 residues early relative to the CDR3; the germline J gene fills the gap. The chain is built from TRBV7-2 and TRBJ2-2; maybe TRBD1 (6 bases). The V gene lost 5 bases and the J gene lost 8 bases, with 12 bases spanning the gap. The CDR3 totals 13 residues. Germline lookup yields CDR1 SGHTA and CDR2 FQGNSA. CDR3: CASSPVGTGELFF. Incomplete CDR3 DNA: TGTGCCAGCAGCCCCGTTGGGACAGGGGAG.

This clone was recorded at least ten times. The CDR3 is cut off 3 residues early in the read; its end comes from the germline J gene. The rearrangement joins TRBV11-2 to TRBJ1-1; 7 bases are a match to TRBD1. The CDR3 is 15 residues long. V lost 4 bases to trimming and J lost 2 bases; unmatched junction nucleotides: 7. Per the germline V gene, CDR1 is SGHAT and CDR2 is FQNNGV. The CDR3 spells CASSSGQVLNTEAFF. The part of the CDR3 DNA that was read is TGTGCCAGCAGCTCAGGACAGGTTTTAAACACTGAA.

In its sample, this clone was seen a few times. The read ends 3 residues before the CDR3 terminus; that terminus is restored from the germline J gene. The V gene is TRBV18, the J gene TRBJ2-2, with D perhaps matching TRBD1 (5 bases). The germline V gene has CDR1 KGHSH and CDR2 LQKENI. CDR3 size: 14 residues. The part of the CDR3 DNA that was read is TGTGCCAGCTCACCCGATCAGGGAAATTCACCG. This sequence encodes CASSPDQGNSP. The full CDR3 reads CASSPDQGNSPLFF.

This clone was found many times. The sequenced fragment ends 3 residues before the CDR3 boundary, so the rest is inferred from the germline J gene. This chain uses TRBV5-6 with TRBJ1-1; D is ambiguous. The CDR3 contains 12 residues. Germline assignment: CDR1 SGHDT and CDR2 YYEEEE. This CDR3 is CASSLGGLEAFF. Incomplete CDR3 DNA: TGTGCCAGCAGCCTCGGCGGTCTTGAG.

In this sample, this clone turned up many times. A read error may produce the germline difference seen at one junction end. Read sequence stops 3 residues before the CDR3 end, and the germline J gene provides the missing end. This sequence joins TRBV4-2 and TRBJ2-1, with D maybe TRBD2 (6 bases). Germline-derived CDR1 and CDR2 are LGHNA and YNFKEQ. This CDR3 is 15 amino acids long. The covered CDR3 bases are TGCGCCAGCAGCCAAGAAGGACTATACTACAATGAG. Its translation: CASSQEGLYYNE. The full CDR3 reads CASSQEGLYYNEQFF.

This clone was observed many times. From the germline J gene comes the end of the CDR3, since the read stops 3 residues before it. This chain links TRBV29-1 with TRBJ1-1; 8 bases align to TRBD1. Germline lookup yields CDR1 SQVTM and CDR2 ANQGSEA. The CDR3 loop spans 13 amino acids. Germline trimming cut 7 bases from V and 5 bases from J; bases unmatched to any gene: 9. The sequenced CDR3 bases are TGCAGCGGCAGGACAGGGAGGGGGACTGAA. Amino acids: CSGRTGRGTE. The full-length CDR3 reads as CSGRTGRGTEAFF.

This clone was recorded many times. The missing CDR3 end, 3 residues past where the read stops, is filled in from the germline J gene. V gene TRBV5-1 combines with J gene TRBJ1-4; TRBD1 is a possible D gene (5 bases). The CDR3 spans 15 residues. With 0 bases removed from V and 6 bases from J, the gap between germline ends came to 12 bases. Germline values: CDR1 SGHRS, CDR2 YFSETQ. CDR3 bases read: TGCGCCAGCAGCTTGGCCCAGACAGACGATGAAAAA. It is translated as CASSLAQTDDEK. The complete CDR3 sequence is CASSLAQTDDEKLFF.

Note on this clone: The read gets to within 3 residues of the CDR3 end, and the germline J gene fills in the rest. The chain couples TRBV7-9 to TRBJ2-1; 8 bases map to TRBD1. V was pared by 5 bases and J by 4 bases, with 7 bases of the junction left unmatched. CDR1 and CDR2 from the germline V gene are SEHNR and FQNEAQ (reference sequence). The CDR3 is 15 amino acids. The CDR3 spells CASSRRGREYNEQFF. The CDR3 bases that were read are TGTGCCAGCAGCCGCAGGGGGCGGGAATACAATGAG.

This clone was recorded many times. Read coverage stops 3 residues before the CDR3 terminus; the germline J gene supplies the remainder. The V and J genes are TRBV5-6 and TRBJ2-5, with 8 bases lining up with TRBD2. The CDR3 is 14 amino acids. V lost 2 bases, J lost 6 bases, and 6 bases stayed unmatched. Germline CDR1 SGHDT, CDR2 YYEEEE. Incomplete CDR3 DNA: TGTGCCAGCAGCTTCGCTAGCGGGCCTAAGACC. It translates to CASSFASGPKT. The whole CDR3 sequence reads CASSFASGPKTQYF.

This clone has just a few counts. The read ends 3 residues shy of where the CDR3 ends; the end is completed using the germline J gene. This chain connects TRBV19 to TRBJ1-2; D not certain. Germline values: CDR1 LNHDA, CDR2 SQIVND (reference sequence). The CDR3 contains 14 residues. V was pared by 8 bases and J by 3 bases, with 16 bases between. Partial CDR3 DNA: TGTGCCAGTCGCCTAACGAATTTGGACTATGGC. Its protein product is CASRLTNLDYG. The whole CDR3 sequence is CASRLTNLDYGYTF.

This clone was found many times. Read data end 3 residues before the CDR3 end; the end is taken from the germline J gene. The chain combines TRBV20-1 with TRBJ2-1, with no clear D. This CDR3 region has 12 residues. V lost 2 bases to trimming and J lost 9 bases, with 11 bases between them. Germline V gene data show CDR1 as DFQATT and CDR2 as SNEGSKA (reference sequence). The DNA read from the CDR3 is TGCAGTGCTAGACCATCGGTTGCTGAG. Translating gives CSARPSVAE. The CDR3 in its entirety is CSARPSVAEQFF.

In its sample, this clone was seen a few times. Sequencing ends 3 residues short of the CDR3 end; the germline J gene provides the rest. The chain has TRBV11-2 and TRBJ2-1; possible D gene TRBD2, 5 bases. The length of the CDR3 is 15 residues. V lost 1 base and J lost 9, with 16 bases in between. Germline V lookup: CDR1 SGHAT, CDR2 FQNNGV. CDR3 sequence: CASSLVGLAGGEQFF. The CDR3 DNA, read in part, is TGTGCCAGCAGCTTAGTTGGGCTAGCCGGTGGTGAG.

This clone came up many times. CDR3 sequence: CSARGVAGADNEQFF. Partial CDR3 DNA: TGCAGTGCTAGAGGGGTCGCGGGCGCCGACAATGAG. The chain carries TRBV20-1 and TRBJ2-1; maybe TRBD2 (5 bases). Read sequence stops 3 residues before the CDR3 end, and the germline J gene provides the missing end. CDR1 is DFQATT and CDR2 is SNEGSKA in the germline V gene (reference sequence). Trimming pared 1 base from V and 5 bases from J, leaving 15 bases between. The length of the CDR3 is 15 residues.

This clone was picked up many times. From the germline J gene comes the end of the CDR3, since the read stops 3 residues before it. V and J are TRBV5-1 and TRBJ2-1; no firm D call. The CDR3 contains 15 residues. V was shortened by 1 base and J by 3 bases, with 11 bases between the two germline ends. Germline V gene sequence: CDR1 SGHRS, CDR2 YFSETQ. The DNA read from the CDR3 is TGCGCCAGCAGCTTGTTAGGGTACGGCTACAATGAG. Protein: CASSLLGYGYNE. The whole CDR3 is CASSLLGYGYNEQFF.

The table lists this clone with many counts. Read data end 3 residues before the CDR3 end; the end is taken from the germline J gene. The chain is built from TRBV12-3 or TRBV12-4 and TRBJ2-1; 9 bases align to TRBD1. V was pared by 2 bases and J by 6 bases, with 17 bases of the junction left unmatched. The CDR3 extends over 19 amino acids. Here the CDR3 reads CASSLRFRGGQGTSNEQFF. Partial CDR3 DNA: TGTGCCAGCAGTTTAAGGTTTAGGGGCGGACAGGGGACATCCAATGAG.

The sample holds many counts of this clone. The CDR3 end lies 3 residues beyond the end of the read and is filled in from the germline J gene. The V gene is TRBV18, the J gene TRBJ1-1; D unresolved. V lost 3 bases, J lost 0 bases, and 8 bases lay in between. The CDR3 runs 14 residues. Germline loops: CDR1 KGHSH, CDR2 LQKENI. CDR3 DNA, as far as it was read: TGTGCCAGCTCACCTAAAATCCTGAACACTGAA. Its translation is CASSPKILNTE. The whole CDR3 sequence is CASSPKILNTEAFF.

A few counts support this clone. Incomplete CDR3 DNA: TGTGCCAGTAGTTCCCCAGGGACACCCAGGGGGACTGAA. Protein: CASSSPGTPRGTE. The CDR3 reads in full as CASSSPGTPRGTEAFF. The chain combines TRBV19 with TRBJ1-1; 7 positions match TRBD1. The read terminates 3 residues before the CDR3 end, so the remaining end is supplied by the germline J gene. V gave up 5 bases and J gave up 5 bases; unmatched junction bases: 14. The CDR3 covers 16 residues. Germline CDR1 LNHDA, CDR2 SQIVND (reference sequence).